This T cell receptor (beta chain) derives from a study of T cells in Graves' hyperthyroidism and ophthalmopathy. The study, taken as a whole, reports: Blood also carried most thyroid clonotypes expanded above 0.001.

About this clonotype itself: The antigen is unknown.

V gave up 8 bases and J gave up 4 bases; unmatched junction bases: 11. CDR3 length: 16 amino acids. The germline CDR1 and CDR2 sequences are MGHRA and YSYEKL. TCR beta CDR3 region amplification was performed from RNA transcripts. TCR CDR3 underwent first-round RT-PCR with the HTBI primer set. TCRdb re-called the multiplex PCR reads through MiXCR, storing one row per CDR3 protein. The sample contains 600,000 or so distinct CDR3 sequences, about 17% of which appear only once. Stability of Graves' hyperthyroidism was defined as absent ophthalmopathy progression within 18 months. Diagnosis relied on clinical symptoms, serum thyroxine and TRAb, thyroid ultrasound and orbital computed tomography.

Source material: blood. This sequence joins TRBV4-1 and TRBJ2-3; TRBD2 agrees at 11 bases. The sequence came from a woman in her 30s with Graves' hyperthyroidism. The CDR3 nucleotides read TGCGCCAGCTCAGTCCGGCTAGCGGGAGGCGCAGATACGCAGTATTTT. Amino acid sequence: CASSVRLAGGADTQYF.